The rows below give T cell receptor beta chains drawn from one sample of a study of blood T cells in healthy people across ages. TCRdb independently ran MiXCR on the 5' RACE reads; one entry per CDR3 protein. The repertoire holds about 680,000 distinct CDR3 sequences, with 49% as singletons. The specimen was blood. These receptors were collected from a woman aged 55-75 years in good health. CDR3s include the opening cysteine and the closing phenylalanine or tryptophan. D genes are given only for firm matches. Size is omitted from some rows. Given values are once, few, many or a class for expanded clones.

j_gene | abundance | len | v_gene | d_gene | CDR3nt | CDR3aa
TRBJ1-6 | . | 14 | TRBV30 | . | TGTGCCTGGAGCCAAGGGGGACCCTCTTCACCCCTCCACTTT | CAWSQGGPSSPLHF
TRBJ2-5 | . | 15 | TRBV7-9 | . | TGTGCCAGCAGCCCGACAGGATTGCCCCAAGAGACCCAGTACTTC | CASSPTGLPQETQYF
TRBJ2-1 | . | 15 | TRBV7-9 | TRBD1 | TGTGCCAGCAGCTTACAGGGGGCGGATTACAATGAGCAGTTCTTC | CASSLQGADYNEQFF
TRBJ2-7 | few | 15 | TRBV15 | . | TGTGCCACCAGCAGACGGGGGGCAGAGTCCTACGAGCAGTACTTC | CATSRRGAESYEQYF
TRBJ2-7 | few | 15 | TRBV29-1 | TRBD1 | TGCAGCGTTGGAGGGGGACAGCCCGTCTCCTACGAGCAGTACTTC | CSVGGGQPVSYEQYF
TRBJ1-6 | many | 13 | TRBV10-3 | . | TGTGCCATCAGTGACGGGGGGAGTTCACCCCTCCACTTT | CAISDGGSSPLHF
TRBJ2-1 | few | 15 | TRBV7-2 | . | TGTGCCAGCAGCTCCGGACCAGCCTCCTACAATGAGCAGTTCTTC | CASSSGPASYNEQFF
TRBJ1-2 | . | 14 | TRBV9 | . | TGTGCCAGCAGCGAGACCGGGGCGGGATATGGCTACACCTTC | CASSETGAGYGYTF
TRBJ2-2 | . | 12 | TRBV20-1 | TRBD2 | TGCAGTGCTAGGCGGGAGAACGGGGAGCTGTTTTTT | CSARRENGELFF
TRBJ2-7 | many | 16 | TRBV25-1 | . | TGTGCCAGCAGTGCCTCAGCCGGGGGTAACTCCTACGAGCAGTACTTC | CASSASAGGNSYEQYF
TRBJ2-7 | few | 18 | TRBV4-2 | TRBD2 | TGTGCCAGCAGCCAATCCCTGGCCTCTAGCGGGCTGTCTTACGAGCAGTACTTC | CASSQSLASSGLSYEQYF
TRBJ2-1 | few | 17 | TRBV4-3 | . | TGCGCCAGCAGCCAAATCCAGGGGGGTGCTCGGGGTGTTGAGCAGTTCTTC | CASSQIQGGARGVEQFF
TRBJ1-1 | . | 15 | TRBV15 | . | TGTGCCACCAGCAGAGATGTGAGAGTGAACACTGAAGCTTTCTTT | CATSRDVRVNTEAFF
TRBJ2-1 | . | 16 | TRBV28 | TRBD2 | TGTGCCAGCAGTTCCCTAGGCGGTAGCGGGAACAATGAGCAGTTCTTC | CASSSLGGSGNNEQFF
TRBJ2-7 | . | 15 | TRBV5-1 | . | TGCGCCAGCAGCTTGGCGTCAGGGGTTACCTACGAGCAGTACTTC | CASSLASGVTYEQYF
TRBJ2-3 | . | 13 | TRBV10-3 | . | TGTGCCATCACTTCGGGCAGCACAGATACGCAATATTTT | CAITSGSTDTQYF
TRBJ1-1 | . | 15 | TRBV9 | TRBD1 | TGTGCCAGCAGCGAAGGGACAGGGGCGAGCACTGAAGCTTTCTTT | CASSEGTGASTEAFF
TRBJ2-3 | . | 17 | TRBV7-2 | TRBD2 | TGTGCCAGCAGCCCTGACTTACTAGCGGGACCCACAGATACGCAGTATTTT | CASSPDLLAGPTDTQYF
TRBJ2-7 | . | 16 | TRBV15 | . | TGTGCCACCAGCAGAGATCTGATGGGGGAGAGCTACGAGCAGTACTTC | CATSRDLMGESYEQYF
TRBJ1-5 | . | 14 | TRBV12-3/TRBV12-4 | TRBD1 | TGTGCCAGCAGTCCCGCAGGGGGCGATCAGCCCCAGCATTTT | CASSPAGGDQPQHF
TRBJ2-7 | few | 13 | TRBV13 | TRBD2 | TGTGCCAGCAGAGATAGCGGGAGGGGGGAGCAGTACTTC | CASRDSGRGEQYF
TRBJ2-7 | . | 15 | TRBV6-5 | . | TGTGCCAGCAGTTACTCCCCGACAGCGCCCTACGAGCAGTACTTC | CASSYSPTAPYEQYF
TRBJ1-2 | . | 13 | TRBV20-1 | . | TGCAGTGCTAGAGACCGGCTGGGGTATGGCTACACCTTC | CSARDRLGYGYTF
TRBJ2-4 | . | 16 | TRBV5-6 | TRBD2 | TGTGCCAGCAGCTTGGGCGGGGAGGGACCCAAAAACATTCAGTACTTC | CASSLGGEGPKNIQYF
TRBJ2-1 | . | 14 | TRBV20-1 | TRBD2 | TGCAGTGCCGCCATAGCGGGAGGCCCCCCTGAGCAGTTCTTC | CSAAIAGGPPEQFF
TRBJ1-2 | once | 17 | TRBV27 | . | TGTGCCAGCAGCCTCTCGAGGGCGATGGGGGGAAACTATGGCTACACCTTC | CASSLSRAMGGNYGYTF
TRBJ2-1 | . | 17 | TRBV7-3 | TRBD2 | TGTGCCAGCAGCTATTCCACAGCGGGAGGGTACTACAATGAGCAGTTCTTC | CASSYSTAGGYYNEQFF
TRBJ2-7 | . | 15 | TRBV20-1 | . | TGCAGTGCTACAGAACCGGGACGGAGCTCCTACGAGCAGTACTTC | CSATEPGRSSYEQYF
TRBJ2-1 | few | 12 | TRBV7-2 | . | TGTGCCAGCAGCTTTGGAGGGCAAGGGCAGTTCTTC | CASSFGGQGQFF
TRBJ2-7 | . | 16 | TRBV6-6 | . | TGTGCCAGCAAGCCCCCCGGGGAGTATTCCTACAATGAGCAGTACTTC | CASKPPGEYSYNEQYF
TRBJ2-4 | few | 19 | TRBV7-2 | TRBD2 | TGTGCCAGCAGCTTAGCGTTTTCCCTAGCGGACATAGCCAAAAACATTCAGTACTTC | CASSLAFSLADIAKNIQYF
TRBJ2-3 | . | 15 | TRBV7-2 | TRBD2 | TGTGCCAGCAGCCCCCTACGGGGGGGCACAGATACGCAGTATTTT | CASSPLRGGTDTQYF
TRBJ2-7 | few | 18 | TRBV6-2/TRBV6-3 | TRBD2 | TGTGCCAGCAGTTACTCTGGGGGGGACCTATACTCGGCCTACGAGCAGTACTTC | CASSYSGGDLYSAYEQYF
TRBJ2-5 | once | 13 | TRBV28 | . | TGTGCCAGCAGCACGACTAGGGGGGAGACCCAGTACTTC | CASSTTRGETQYF
TRBJ2-4 | few | 12 | TRBV6-2/TRBV6-3 | . | TGTGCCAGCAGTTTGTCCGCGAGCATTCAGTACTTC | CASSLSASIQYF
TRBJ2-5 | . | 15 | TRBV9 | TRBD2 | TGTGCCAGCAGCGCCTGGGTAGCGGGAGTGAATGAGCAGTACTTC | CASSAWVAGVNEQYF
TRBJ2-7 | few | 16 | TRBV28 | . | TGTGCCAGCAGTTTATGGGGTACGGGAGACTCCTACGAGCAGTACTTC | CASSLWGTGDSYEQYF
TRBJ2-7 | . | 15 | TRBV29-1 | . | TGCAGCGTTGAGTGGGGACAAGGTAGTTCCTACGAGCAGTACTTC | CSVEWGQGSSYEQYF
TRBJ2-7 | . | 18 | TRBV15 | . | TGTGCCACCAGCAGAGATCCGGTAGTTTGGGGAGGCTCCTACGAGCAGTACTTC | CATSRDPVVWGGSYEQYF
TRBJ1-2 | . | 13 | TRBV20-1 | . | TGCAGTGCTAGGGGAACTGCTGACTATGGCTACACCTTC | CSARGTADYGYTF
TRBJ2-7 | . | 13 | TRBV16 | . | TGTGCCAGCAGCCCTTGGACATACTACGAGCAGTACTTC | CASSPWTYYEQYF
TRBJ2-2 | . | 14 | TRBV4-2 | . | TGTGCCAGCAGCCAAGATGCGACCCTCCGGGAGCTGTTTTTT | CASSQDATLRELFF
TRBJ1-5 | once | 14 | TRBV12-3/TRBV12-4 | . | TGTGCCAGCAGCCCTAGTATGGGCAATCAGCCCCAGCATTTT | CASSPSMGNQPQHF
TRBJ2-1 | few | 13 | TRBV7-2 | . | TGTGCCAGCAGCTTAGATGGGTGGGGTGAGCAGTTCTTC | CASSLDGWGEQFF
TRBJ1-1 | few | 15 | TRBV21-1 | . | TGTGGACACCGATCTGATCCAGCTAGTAGCACTGAAGCTTTCTTT | CGHRSDPASSTEAFF
TRBJ1-4 | . | 15 | TRBV28 | TRBD1 | TGTGCCAGTCGAGAGAGTGAGGGGGCTGGTGAAAAACTGTTTTTT | CASRESEGAGEKLFF
TRBJ2-7 | . | 14 | TRBV12-3/TRBV12-4 | . | TGTGCCAGCAGTTTTCGACAGGCAACTCGCGAGCAGTACTTC | CASSFRQATREQYF
TRBJ2-7 | . | 14 | TRBV7-9 | . | TGTGCCAGCAGCTTAGGCGGAGCCCTCAACGAGCAGTACTTC | CASSLGGALNEQYF
TRBJ2-2 | few | 12 | TRBV6-6 | . | TGTGCCAGCAGTCCCAAGGCCGGGGAGCTGTTTTTT | CASSPKAGELFF
TRBJ2-7 | . | 12 | TRBV10-3 | TRBD2 | TGTGCCACGGGGACTAGCTCCTACGAGCAGTACTTC | CATGTSSYEQYF
TRBJ2-1 | . | 17 | TRBV4-3 | TRBD2 | TGCGCCAGCAGCCAAATCCAGCCCCGCGGGAGGGGGCATGAGCAGTTCTTC | CASSQIQPRGRGHEQFF